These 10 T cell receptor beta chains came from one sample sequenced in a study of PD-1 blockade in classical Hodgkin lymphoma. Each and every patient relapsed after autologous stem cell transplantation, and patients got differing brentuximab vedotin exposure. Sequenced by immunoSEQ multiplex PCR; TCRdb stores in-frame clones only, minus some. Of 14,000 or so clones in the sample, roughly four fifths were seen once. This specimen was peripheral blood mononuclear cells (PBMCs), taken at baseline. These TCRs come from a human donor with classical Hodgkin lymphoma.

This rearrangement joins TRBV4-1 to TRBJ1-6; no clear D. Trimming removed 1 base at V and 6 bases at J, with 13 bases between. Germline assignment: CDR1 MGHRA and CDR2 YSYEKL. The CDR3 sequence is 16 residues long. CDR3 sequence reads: CASSQVHGDPNSPLHF. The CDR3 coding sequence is TGCGCCAGCAGCCAAGTCCACGGTGATCCTAATTCACCCCTCCACTTT.

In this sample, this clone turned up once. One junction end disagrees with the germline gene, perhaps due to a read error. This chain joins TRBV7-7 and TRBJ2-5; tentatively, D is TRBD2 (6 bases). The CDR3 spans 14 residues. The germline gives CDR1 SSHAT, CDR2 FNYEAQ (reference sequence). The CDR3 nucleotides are TGTGCTAGCAGCTTAGCGTCCGGGAGACAGACCCAGTACTTC. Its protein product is CASSLASGRQTQYF.

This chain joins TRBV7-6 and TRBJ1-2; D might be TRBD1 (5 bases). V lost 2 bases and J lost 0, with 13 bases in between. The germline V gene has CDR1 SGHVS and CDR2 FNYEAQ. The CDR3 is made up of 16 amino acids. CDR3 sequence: CASSLSGRATNYGYTF. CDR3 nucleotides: TGTGCCAGCAGCTTAAGCGGCAGGGCCACTAACTATGGCTACACCTTC. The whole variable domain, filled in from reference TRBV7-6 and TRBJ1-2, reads GAGVSQSPRYKVTKRGQDVALRCDPISGHVSLYWYRQALGQGPEFLTYFNYEAQQDKSGLPNDRFSAERPEGSISTLTIQRTEQRDSAMYRCASSLSGRATNYGYTFGSGTRLTVV.

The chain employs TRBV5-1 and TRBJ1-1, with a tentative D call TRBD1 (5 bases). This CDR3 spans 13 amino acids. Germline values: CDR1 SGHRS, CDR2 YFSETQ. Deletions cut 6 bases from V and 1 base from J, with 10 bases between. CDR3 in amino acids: CASKGSENTEAFF. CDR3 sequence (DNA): TGCGCCAGCAAGGGGAGTGAGAACACTGAAGCTTTCTTT. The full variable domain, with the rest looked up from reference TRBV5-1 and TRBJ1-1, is KAGVTQTPRYLIKTRGQQVTLSCSPISGHRSVSWYQQTPGQGLQFLFEYFSETQRNKGNFPGRFSGRQFSNSRSEMNVSTLELGDSALYLCASKGSENTEAFFGQGTRLTVV.

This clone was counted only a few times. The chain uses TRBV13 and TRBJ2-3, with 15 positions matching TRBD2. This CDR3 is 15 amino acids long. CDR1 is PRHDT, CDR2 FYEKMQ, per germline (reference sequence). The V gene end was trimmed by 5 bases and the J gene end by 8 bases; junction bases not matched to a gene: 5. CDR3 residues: CASSLGLAGGGTQYF. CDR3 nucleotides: TGTGCCAGCAGCCTGGGACTAGCGGGGGGCGGTACGCAGTATTTT.

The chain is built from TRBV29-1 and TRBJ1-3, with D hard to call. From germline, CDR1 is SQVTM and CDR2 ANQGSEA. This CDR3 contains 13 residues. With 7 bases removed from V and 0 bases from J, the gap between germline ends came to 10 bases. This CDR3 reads CSAGGNSGNTIYF. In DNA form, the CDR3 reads TGCAGCGCCGGCGGGAACTCTGGAAACACCATATATTTT.

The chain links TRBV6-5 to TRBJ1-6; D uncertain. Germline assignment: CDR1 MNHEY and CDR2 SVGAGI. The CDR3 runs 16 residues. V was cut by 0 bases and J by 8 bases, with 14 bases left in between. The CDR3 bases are TGTGCCAGCAGTTACTCGGTTTTAGGGTACGATTCACCCCTCCACTTT. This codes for CASSYSVLGYDSPLHF.

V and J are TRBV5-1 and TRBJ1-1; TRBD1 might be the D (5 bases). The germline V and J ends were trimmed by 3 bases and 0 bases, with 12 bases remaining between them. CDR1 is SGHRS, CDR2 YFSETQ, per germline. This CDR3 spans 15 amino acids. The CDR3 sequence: CASSSKRDLNTEAFF. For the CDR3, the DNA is TGCGCCAGCAGCTCAAAGAGGGACCTGAACACTGAAGCTTTCTTT.

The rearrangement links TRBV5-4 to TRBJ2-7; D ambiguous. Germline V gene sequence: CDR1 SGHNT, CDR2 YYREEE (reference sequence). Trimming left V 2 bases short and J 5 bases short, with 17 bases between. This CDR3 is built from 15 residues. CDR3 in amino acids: CASSFTARFGHEQYF. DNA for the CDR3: TGTGCCAGCAGCTTCACGGCGAGGTTTGGGCACGAGCAGTACTTC.

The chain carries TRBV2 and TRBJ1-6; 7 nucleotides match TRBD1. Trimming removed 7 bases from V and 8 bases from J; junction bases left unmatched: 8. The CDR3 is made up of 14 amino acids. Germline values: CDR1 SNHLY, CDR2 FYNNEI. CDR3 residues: CASTRDSHYSPLHF. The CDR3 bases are TGTGCCAGCACTCGGGACAGCCATTATTCACCCCTCCACTTT.